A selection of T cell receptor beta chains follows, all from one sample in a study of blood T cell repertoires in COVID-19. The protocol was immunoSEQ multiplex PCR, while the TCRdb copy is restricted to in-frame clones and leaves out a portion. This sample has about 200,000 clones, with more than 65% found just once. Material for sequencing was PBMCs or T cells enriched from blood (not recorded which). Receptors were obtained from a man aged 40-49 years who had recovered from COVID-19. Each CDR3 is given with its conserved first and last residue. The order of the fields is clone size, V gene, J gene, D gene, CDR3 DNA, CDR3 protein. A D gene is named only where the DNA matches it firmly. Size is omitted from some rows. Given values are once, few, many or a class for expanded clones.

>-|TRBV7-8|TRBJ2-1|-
TGTGCCAGCAGACGTCCCGGGTACAATGAGCAGTTCTTC
CASRRPGYNEQFF
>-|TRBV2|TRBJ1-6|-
TGTGCCAGCAGCCTGGAGGGGGGGAGTTCACCCCTCCACTTT
CASSLEGGSSPLHF
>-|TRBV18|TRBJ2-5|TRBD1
TGTGCCAGCTCACCACCGGACAGGCAAGAGACCCAGTACTTC
CASSPPDRQETQYF
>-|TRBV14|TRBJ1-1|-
TGTGCCAGCAGCCAAGTAGGTGGAGGGGCGAACACTGAAGCTTTCTTT
CASSQVGGGANTEAFF
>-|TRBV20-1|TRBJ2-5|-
TGCAGTGCTAGTCCCCCGGGGCAAGAGACCCAGTACTTC
CSASPPGQETQYF
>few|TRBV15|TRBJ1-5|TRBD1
TGTGCCACCAGCAGGGAGGGGACAGACTATCAGCCCCAGCATTTT
CATSREGTDYQPQHF
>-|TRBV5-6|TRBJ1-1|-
TGTGCCAGTCAGAGTACAGCTAAGACTGAAGCTTTCTTT
CASQSTAKTEAFF
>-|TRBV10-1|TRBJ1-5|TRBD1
TGCGCCAGCCCATCGCCCACGGACAGGCCTCTTAGCAATCAGCCCCAGCATTTT
CASPSPTDRPLSNQPQHF
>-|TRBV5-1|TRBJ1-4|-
TGCGCCAGCAGCTCGTCTATAGGGACGGAGGGAAATGAAAAACTGTTTTTT
CASSSSIGTEGNEKLFF
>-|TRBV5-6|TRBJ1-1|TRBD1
TGTGCCAGCAGTGACGCCGGAAACAGGGGCTCGGAAACTGAAGCTTTCTTT
CASSDAGNRGSETEAFF
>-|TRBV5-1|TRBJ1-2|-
TGCGCCAGCAGCTTGGCACAGGGTGGCTACACCTTC
CASSLAQGGYTF
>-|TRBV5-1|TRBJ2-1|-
TGCGCCAGCAGCCACTACGCGCAGCTCCGGAATGAGCAGTTCTTC
CASSHYAQLRNEQFF
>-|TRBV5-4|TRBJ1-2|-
TGTGCCAGCAGCGAATCCATACAGGGTCTCGCCTATGGCTACACCTTC
CASSESIQGLAYGYTF
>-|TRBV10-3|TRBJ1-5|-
TGTGCCACCGGCCGGGGGGGCGGGGATCAGCCCCAGCATTTT
CATGRGGGDQPQHF
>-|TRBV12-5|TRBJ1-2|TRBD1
TGTGCTAGTGGTCCCGACAGGGACGTGGACGGCTACACCTTC
CASGPDRDVDGYTF
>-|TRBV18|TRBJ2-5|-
TGTGCCAGCTCGCAAGAGGAGACCCAGTACTTC
CASSQEETQYF
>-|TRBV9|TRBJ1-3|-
TGTGCCAGCAGCTCCCAAGGGGGGGCAATCTCTGGAAACACCATATATTTT
CASSSQGGAISGNTIYF
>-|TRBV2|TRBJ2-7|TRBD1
TGTGCCAGCAGTGAAGGGACAGGTACCTACGAGCAGTACTTC
CASSEGTGTYEQYF
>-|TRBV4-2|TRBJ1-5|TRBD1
TGTGCCAGCAGCCAGTCACAGGGGGCAATCAATCAGCCCCAGCATTTT
CASSQSQGAINQPQHF
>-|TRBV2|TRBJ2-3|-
TGTGCCAGCAGTGCCGCCCTATCTAGCACAGATACGCAGTATTTT
CASSAALSSTDTQYF
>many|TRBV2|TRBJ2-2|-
TGTGCCAGCAGTGTCGGGAATACCGGGGAGCTGTTTTTT
CASSVGNTGELFF
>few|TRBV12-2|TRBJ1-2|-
TGTGCAAGTCGCCGAGTCTCAGGCCTTGGACAGGGGGCGGAGAATAACTATGGCTACACCTTC
CASRRVSGLGQGAENNYGYTF
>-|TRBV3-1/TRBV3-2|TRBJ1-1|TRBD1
TGTGCCAGCAGACAGGGGTACTCTAAAGCTTTCTTT
CASRQGYSKAFF
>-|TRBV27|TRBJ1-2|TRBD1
TGTGCCAGCAGTTTTTGGACAGGTGATGGCTACACCTTC
CASSFWTGDGYTF
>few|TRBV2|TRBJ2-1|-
TGTGCCAGCAGTGAAGGGGCTCTGAGCTCCTACAATGAGCAGTTCTTC
CASSEGALSSYNEQFF
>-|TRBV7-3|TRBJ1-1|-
TGTGCCAGCAGCGCCCAGGCAGGGAACACTGAAGCTTTCTTT
CASSAQAGNTEAFF
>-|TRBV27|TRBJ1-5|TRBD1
TGTGCCAGCAGTTCGAGGACAGGGGAATATCAGCCCCAGCATTTT
CASSSRTGEYQPQHF
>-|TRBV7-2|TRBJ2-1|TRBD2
TGTGCCAGCAGCTTACCGGGGGGTGGTGAGCAGTTCTTC
CASSLPGGGEQFF
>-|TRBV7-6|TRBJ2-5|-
TGTGCCAGCAGCTTAGTTGGCAGGTACCAAGAGACCCAGTACTTC
CASSLVGRYQETQYF
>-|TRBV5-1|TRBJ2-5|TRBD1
TGCGCCAGCAAGAAGACAGGGGGATCAGAGGAGACCCAGTACTTC
CASKKTGGSEETQYF
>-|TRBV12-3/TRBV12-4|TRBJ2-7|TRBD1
TGTGCCAGCAGTCTGACAGGGTTTGACGAGCAGTACTTC
CASSLTGFDEQYF